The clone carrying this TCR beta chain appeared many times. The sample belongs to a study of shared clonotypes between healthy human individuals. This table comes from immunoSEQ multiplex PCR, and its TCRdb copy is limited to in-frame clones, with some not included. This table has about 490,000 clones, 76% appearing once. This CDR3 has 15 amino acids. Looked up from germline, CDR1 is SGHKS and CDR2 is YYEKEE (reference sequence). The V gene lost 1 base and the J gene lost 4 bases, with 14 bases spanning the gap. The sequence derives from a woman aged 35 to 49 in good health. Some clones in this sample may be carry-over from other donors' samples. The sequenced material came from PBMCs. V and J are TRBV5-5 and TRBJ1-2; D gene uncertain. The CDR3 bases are TGTGCCAGCAGCTTGTCGGGGTTTTGGCTCTATGGCTACACCTTC. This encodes CASSLSGFWLYGYTF.